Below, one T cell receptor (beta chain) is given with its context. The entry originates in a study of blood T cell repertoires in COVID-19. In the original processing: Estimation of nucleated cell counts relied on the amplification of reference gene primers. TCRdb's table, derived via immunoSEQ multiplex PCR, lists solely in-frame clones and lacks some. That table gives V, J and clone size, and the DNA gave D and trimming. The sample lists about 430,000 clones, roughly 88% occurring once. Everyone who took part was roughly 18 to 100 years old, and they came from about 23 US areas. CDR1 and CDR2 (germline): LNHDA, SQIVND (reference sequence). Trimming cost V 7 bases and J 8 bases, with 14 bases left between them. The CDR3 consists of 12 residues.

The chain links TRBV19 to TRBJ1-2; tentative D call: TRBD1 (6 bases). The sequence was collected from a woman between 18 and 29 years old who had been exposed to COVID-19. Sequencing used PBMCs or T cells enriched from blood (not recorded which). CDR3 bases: TGTGCCAGTACCAAACAGGGCATAGGCTACACCTTC. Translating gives CASTKQGIGYTF. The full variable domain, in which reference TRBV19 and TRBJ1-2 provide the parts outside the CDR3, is DGGITQSPKYLFRKEGQNVTLSCEQNLNHDAMYWYRQDPGQGLRLIYYSQIVNDFQKGDIAEGYSVSREKKESFPLTVTSAQKNPTAFYLCASTKQGIGYTFGSGTRLTVV.